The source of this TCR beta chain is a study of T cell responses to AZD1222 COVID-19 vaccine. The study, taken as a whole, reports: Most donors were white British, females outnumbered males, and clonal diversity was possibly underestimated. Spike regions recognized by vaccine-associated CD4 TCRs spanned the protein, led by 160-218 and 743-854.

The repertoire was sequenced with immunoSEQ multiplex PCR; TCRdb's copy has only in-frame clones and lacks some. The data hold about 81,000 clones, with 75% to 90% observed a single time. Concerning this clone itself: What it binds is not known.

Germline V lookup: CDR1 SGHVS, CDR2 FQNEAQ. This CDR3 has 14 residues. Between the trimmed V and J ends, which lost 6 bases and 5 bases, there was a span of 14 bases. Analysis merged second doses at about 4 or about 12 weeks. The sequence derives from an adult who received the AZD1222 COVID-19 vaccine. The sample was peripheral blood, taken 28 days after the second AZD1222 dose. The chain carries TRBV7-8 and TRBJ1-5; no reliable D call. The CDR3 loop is CASSQERLDQPQHF. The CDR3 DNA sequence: TGTGCCAGCAGTCAGGAACGGCTCGATCAGCCCCAGCATTTT.